This entry lists 8 T cell receptor beta chains sequenced from one sample in a study of long-term antiretroviral therapy in people with HIV. At the survey level, the v3.0 immunoSEQ assay was run. The assay was immunoSEQ multiplex PCR, and TCRdb's table has in-frame clones only and misses some. The sample shows 31,000 or so clones, 70% to 90% of them seen only once. The sequenced sample was unsorted PBMCs, obtained roughly 5 years before starting antiretroviral therapy. These receptors all come from a man aged 50-59 years with HIV.

The V call is TRBV10-3, the J call TRBJ2-7; tentative D call: TRBD1 (6 bases). V gave up 0 bases and J gave up 2 bases, with 11 bases separating them. The CDR3 has 15 residues. Germline-derived CDR1 and CDR2 are ENHRY and SYGVKD. The CDR3: CAISESQGNPYEQYF. Written as DNA, the CDR3 is TGTGCCATCAGTGAGTCCCAGGGGAATCCCTACGAGCAGTACTTC.

CDR3 residues: CASSLEAQAGGYTF. The CDR3 DNA reads TGTGCCAGCAGCTTAGAGGCTCAAGCGGGTGGCTACACCTTC. This chain connects TRBV7-2 to TRBJ1-2; D is ambiguous. The CDR3 covers 14 residues. Trimming left V 1 base short and J 7 bases short, with 13 bases between. Germline CDR1 is SGHTA and CDR2 is FQGNSA. Looking up the rest from reference TRBV7-2 and TRBJ1-2 gives the full variable domain: GAGVSQSPSNKVTEKGKDVELRCDPISGHTALYWYRQSLGQGLEFLIYFQGNSAPDKSGLPSDRFSAERTGGSVSTLTIQRTQQEDSAVYLCASSLEAQAGGYTFGSGTRLTVV.

The V call is TRBV7-2, the J call TRBJ2-3; 7 positions match TRBD1. The CDR3 has 15 amino acids. V dropped 4 bases and J dropped 4; count of bases not matched to a gene: 8. Germline values: CDR1 SGHTA, CDR2 FQGNSA. The CDR3 loop reads CASSSGQINADTQYF. The CDR3 DNA reads TGTGCCAGCAGCTCGGGACAGATTAACGCAGATACGCAGTATTTT.

V and J are TRBV4-1 and TRBJ2-1; 10 bases fit TRBD1. The CDR3 runs to 17 residues. The junction had 7 bases not matched to a gene; V was cut back by 3 bases and J by 2 bases. Germline V CDR1 and CDR2: MGHRA, YSYEKL. The CDR3 is CASSQTGGQGTYNEQFF. The CDR3 DNA reads TGCGCCAGCAGCCAGACAGGGGGACAGGGGACCTACAATGAGCAGTTCTTC.

The genes are TRBV5-1 and TRBJ2-7, with 8 bases identical to TRBD2. This CDR3 spans 16 amino acids. V trimming: 2 bases; J trimming: 6 bases; junction bases outside the gene matches: 13. Germline V gives CDR1 SGHRS, CDR2 YFSETQ. The chain's CDR3 is CASSFLGGGPPAEQYF. Here the CDR3 DNA reads TGCGCCAGCAGCTTCCTAGGCGGGGGGCCCCCTGCCGAGCAGTACTTC. Drawing the rest from reference TRBV5-1 and TRBJ2-7, the complete variable domain is KAGVTQTPRYLIKTRGQQVTLSCSPISGHRSVSWYQQTPGQGLQFLFEYFSETQRNKGNFPGRFSGRQFSNSRSEMNVSTLELGDSALYLCASSFLGGGPPAEQYFGPGTRLTVT.

The rearrangement joins TRBV5-1 to TRBJ2-7; the D gene is possibly TRBD2 (5 bases). Germline V gives CDR1 SGHRS, CDR2 YFSETQ. The CDR3 is 14 residues long. Trimming removed 6 bases at V and 0 bases at J, with 13 bases between. The CDR3 is CASTFGLSSYEQYF. CDR3 DNA sequence: TGCGCCAGCACCTTCGGACTGAGCTCCTACGAGCAGTACTTC.

This chain links TRBV27 with TRBJ2-1; D unresolved. Germline values: CDR1 MNHEY, CDR2 SMNVEV (reference sequence). The CDR3 spans 18 residues. Trimming shortened V by 2 bases and J by 3 bases, and 20 bases separated the two germline ends. The CDR3 nucleotides are TGTGCCAGCAGTTTAAGTATGTCAGCCGGACGAGACTACAATGAGCAGTTCTTC. It is translated as CASSLSMSAGRDYNEQFF.

The J gene is TRBJ1-5, the V gene TRBV6-5; weak D call: TRBD1 (5 bases). Germline-derived CDR1 and CDR2 are MNHEY and SVGAGI. The CDR3 spans 15 residues. The ends were cut back, 4 bases at V and 4 bases at J, with 14 bases in the middle. DNA for the CDR3: TGTGCCAGCAGTTTTTCCGGGACTGATAATCAGCCCCAGCATTTT. This codes for CASSFSGTDNQPQHF.